The present TCR beta chain was sequenced within a study of T-cell memory formation after mild COVID-19. Study as a whole: For the most part, TCR clusters were specific to one donor. Study outcomes and limitations: CD4+ clones that contracted lay mainly in CM and EM; CD8+ ones lay in EMRA. While clones contracting from day 15 to 85 were balanced between CD4 and CD8, later expanders leaned CD4+.

This clonotype was found a few times. Its antigen is as yet unknown. Per the germline V gene, CDR1 is MNHEY and CDR2 is SVGEGT. The CDR3 has 12 amino acids. Trimming left V 6 bases short and J 4 bases short, with 8 bases between. Barcoded TCR alpha and TCR beta cDNA libraries with UMIs came from 5'RACE using constant-segment primers. TCRdb redid the calling of the 5' RACE reads with MiXCR, one entry per CDR3 protein. This repertoire shows hundreds of thousands of distinct CDR3 sequences, roughly 15% found once; its top ten account for roughly 21%. Sequenced input: PBMCs or a T cell subset sorted from them (not recorded which). The origin of this receptor is a man between 18 and 29 years old who had mild COVID-19 (a few samples of this study predate the infection). Cell type and time point are not known. The rearrangement joins TRBV6-2 or TRBV6-3 to TRBJ2-3; D remains unclear. CDR3: CASSRIADTQYF. The DNA of the CDR3 is TGTGCCAGCAGCCGTATTGCAGATACGCAGTATTTT.